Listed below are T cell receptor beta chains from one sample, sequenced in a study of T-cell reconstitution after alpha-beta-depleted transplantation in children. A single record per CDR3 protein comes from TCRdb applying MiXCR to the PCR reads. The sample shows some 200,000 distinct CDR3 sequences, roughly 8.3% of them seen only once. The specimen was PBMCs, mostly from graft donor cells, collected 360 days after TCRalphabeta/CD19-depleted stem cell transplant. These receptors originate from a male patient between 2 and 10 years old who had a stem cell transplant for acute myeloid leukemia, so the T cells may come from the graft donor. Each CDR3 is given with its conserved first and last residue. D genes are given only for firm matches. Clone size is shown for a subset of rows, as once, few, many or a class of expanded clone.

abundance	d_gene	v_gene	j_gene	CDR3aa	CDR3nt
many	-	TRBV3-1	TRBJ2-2	CASSQVVTGELFF	TGTGCCAGCAGCCAAGTGGTCACCGGGGAGCTGTTTTTT
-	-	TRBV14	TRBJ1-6	CASSQDLLSPLHF	TGTGCCAGCAGCCAAGATCTCTTGTCACCCCTCCACTTT
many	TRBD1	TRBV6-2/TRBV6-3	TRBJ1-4	CAGHRTGGEKLFF	TGTGCCGGGCATCGGACAGGGGGCGAAAAACTGTTTTTT
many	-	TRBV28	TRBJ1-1	CASSQSEGGGAFF	TGTGCCAGCAGCCAGAGTGAGGGGGGTGGGGCTTTCTTT
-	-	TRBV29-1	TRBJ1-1	CSVEWGGMSMNTEAFF	TGCAGCGTTGAATGGGGTGGGATGTCTATGAACACTGAAGCTTTCTTT
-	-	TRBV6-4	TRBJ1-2	CASSDRVFGHFYF	TGTGCCAGCAGTGACAGGGTGTTCGGTCACTTCTACTTC
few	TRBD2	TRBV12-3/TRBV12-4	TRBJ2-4	CASSLGTSPIRSKNIQYF	TGTGCCAGCAGCCTAGGGACTAGCCCTATTCGTAGCAAAAACATTCAGTACTTC
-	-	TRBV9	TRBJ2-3	CASSARDSLIADTQYF	TGTGCCAGCAGCGCGAGGGACTCCCTAATCGCAGATACGCAGTATTTT
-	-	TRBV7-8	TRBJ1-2	CASSRYRDGYGYTF	TGTGCCAGCAGCCGCTACAGGGACGGCTATGGCTACACCTTC
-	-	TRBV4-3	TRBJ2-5	CASSQDLLPSQETQYF	TGCGCCAGCAGCCAAGACCTACTGCCTTCTCAAGAGACCCAGTACTTC
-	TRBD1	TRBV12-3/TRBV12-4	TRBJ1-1	CASSLPGTDFTEAFF	TGTGCCAGCAGTTTACCCGGGACAGATTTCACTGAAGCTTTCTTT
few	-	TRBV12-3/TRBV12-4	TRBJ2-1	CASSLPLYYNEQFF	TGTGCCAGCAGTTTACCCCTATACTACAATGAGCAGTTCTTC
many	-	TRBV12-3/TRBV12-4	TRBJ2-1	CASTQGKGGTAYNEQFF	TGTGCCAGCACTCAGGGGAAGGGGGGGACTGCCTACAATGAGCAGTTCTTC
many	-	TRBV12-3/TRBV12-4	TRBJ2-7	CASSPIRGIYEQYF	TGTGCCAGCAGTCCCATCCGGGGGATCTACGAGCAGTACTTC